The rows below give T cell receptor beta chains drawn from one sample of a study of shared clonotypes between healthy human individuals. Libraries were prepared by immunoSEQ multiplex PCR; TCRdb keeps only in-frame clonotypes and omits some of them. The sample has some 530,000 clones; roughly 80% are singletons. Material for sequencing was PBMCs. The source is a woman in her 40s in good health. Some clones in this sample may be carry-over from other donors' samples. CDR3s include the opening cysteine and the closing phenylalanine or tryptophan. D genes are given only for firm matches. Some rows mark clone size as missing; the rest say once, few, many or name a class of expanded clone.

DNA | CDR3 | D | J | V | size | length
TGTGCCACCAGCAGAGATTTGGGGCAGAATGAAAAACTGTTTTTT | CATSRDLGQNEKLFF | - | TRBJ1-4 | TRBV15 | - | 15
TGCGCCAGCAGCCCGGGTCTGAGTGGAAACTATGGCTACACCTTC | CASSPGLSGNYGYTF | - | TRBJ1-2 | TRBV5-1 | - | 15
TGTGCCAGCAGCTTAATCACTAGCGGGAGTGGCACAGATACGCAGTATTTT | CASSLITSGSGTDTQYF | TRBD2 | TRBJ2-3 | TRBV11-2 | - | 17
TGTGCCAGCAGTTACTCGTGCGGAGGACCGAACACCGAAGCTTTCTTT | CASSYSCGGPNTEAFF | - | TRBJ1-1 | TRBV6-6 | - | 16
TGTGCCAGCAGCCTCGGACTAGCGGGATACACAGATACGCAGTATTTT | CASSLGLAGYTDTQYF | TRBD2 | TRBJ2-3 | TRBV13 | few | 16
TGTGCCAGCAGTCCCCAGAGCGGAGGGGCCTACGAGCAGTACTTC | CASSPQSGGAYEQYF | - | TRBJ2-7 | TRBV11-2 | - | 15
TGTGCCAGCAGACTGCATCGGGATACTGAAGCTTTCTTT | CASRLHRDTEAFF | - | TRBJ1-1 | TRBV6-6 | once | 13
TGTGCCAGCTCAACTCCCCGACATTACAATGAGCAGTTCTTC | CASSTPRHYNEQFF | - | TRBJ2-1 | TRBV18 | - | 14
TGTGCCAGCAGTCCTAGCGGGAGGGCCACCTACGAGCAGTACTTC | CASSPSGRATYEQYF | TRBD2 | TRBJ2-7 | TRBV6-1 | - | 15
TGTGCCAGCAGTTCCTTAGTGCTGAATAGCAATCAGCCCCAGCATTTT | CASSSLVLNSNQPQHF | - | TRBJ1-5 | TRBV28 | - | 16
TGTGCCAGCAACCCCGTGGGGGCGGGGATCGGCAATCAGCCCCAGCATTTT | CASNPVGAGIGNQPQHF | - | TRBJ1-5 | TRBV9 | - | 17
TGTGCCAGCAGCCTAGGTGGGACTCCCAGGTTC | CASSLGGTPRF | - | TRBJ2-7 | TRBV7-2 | few | 11
TGTGCCAGCAGCTTAAGGGTCGAGGCGGCCGGGGAGCTGTTTTTT | CASSLRVEAAGELFF | - | TRBJ2-2 | TRBV13 | - | 15
TGTGCCAGCAGCTTTGTGTTTGGGGAAGAGACCCAGTACTTC | CASSFVFGEETQYF | - | TRBJ2-5 | TRBV5-6 | - | 14
TGTGCCAGCAGCTTGACAGGGGGGACCTACGAGCAGTACTTC | CASSLTGGTYEQYF | TRBD1 | TRBJ2-7 | TRBV7-8 | - | 14
TGCGCCAGCAGCTGGTCTAGCGGAGAGACCCAGTACTTC | CASSWSSGETQYF | TRBD2 | TRBJ2-5 | TRBV5-1 | - | 13
TGCGCCAGCAGCTCCCGTCAGGGGGAGTCCTACGAGCAGTACTTC | CASSSRQGESYEQYF | TRBD1 | TRBJ2-7 | TRBV5-1 | - | 15
TGTGCCAGCAGCGCCCGACAGGGTCGGCTCAATGAGCAGTTCTTC | CASSARQGRLNEQFF | TRBD1 | TRBJ2-1 | TRBV11-3 | - | 15
TGTGCCAGCAGCTTGGGGGGGACTAGCGGGAGGGCCGGGGCAGATACGCAGTATTTT | CASSLGGTSGRAGADTQYF | TRBD2 | TRBJ2-3 | TRBV5-4 | once | 19
TGTGCCTGGAGTGTGTCCTTCGAAAGCGAGCAGTACTTC | CAWSVSFESEQYF | - | TRBJ2-7 | TRBV30 | many | 13
TGTGCCAGCTCACCACCCGTGGCTACCTACGAGCAGTACTTC | CASSPPVATYEQYF | - | TRBJ2-7 | TRBV18 | - | 14
TGTGCCAGCAGTGGCCCCCTGGGGCTCTATGGCTACACCTTC | CASSGPLGLYGYTF | - | TRBJ1-2 | TRBV28 | - | 14
TGTGCCAGCAGCTTAGTCTGGGATGGACAGGGGTTGGAGACCCAGTACTTC | CASSLVWDGQGLETQYF | TRBD1 | TRBJ2-5 | TRBV7-9 | - | 17
TGTGCCAGCAGCTTAGCCCGTGACCACGGGGAGCTGTTTTTT | CASSLARDHGELFF | - | TRBJ2-2 | TRBV7-7 | - | 14
TGTGCCAGCAGTTTAGGACGAACTGAAGCTTTCTTT | CASSLGRTEAFF | - | TRBJ1-1 | TRBV28 | - | 12
TGCGCCAGCAGCGTGGACCCTCCGGGACAGGGGATTTCGGACGGCTACACCTTC | CASSVDPPGQGISDGYTF | TRBD1 | TRBJ1-2 | TRBV5-1 | - | 18
TGTGCCAGCAGCACCCAGAGCTCCTACAATGAGCAGTTCTTC | CASSTQSSYNEQFF | - | TRBJ2-1 | TRBV7-2 | - | 14
TGCAGCGTTCGGGCGGGCATTGGCTACACCTTC | CSVRAGIGYTF | - | TRBJ1-2 | TRBV29-1 | - | 11
TGTGCCAGCAGTAGCTCGGACAGGGGCCAAGAGACCCAGTACTTC | CASSSSDRGQETQYF | TRBD1 | TRBJ2-5 | TRBV6-5 | few | 15
TGCAGCGGAGACAGGGGAGGGACCGGGGAGCTGTTTTTT | CSGDRGGTGELFF | - | TRBJ2-2 | TRBV29-1 | once | 13
TGTGCCAGCAGCGACAGGAGCGGACACAATGAGCAGTTCTTC | CASSDRSGHNEQFF | - | TRBJ2-1 | TRBV5-4 | - | 14
TGTGCCAGCAGCTTAGCTACAGGGGGCGGTGGCTACACCTTC | CASSLATGGGGYTF | TRBD1 | TRBJ1-2 | TRBV11-2 | - | 14
TGTGCCAGCAGCGCGGGACTAGCGCTCGAGCAGTACTTC | CASSAGLALEQYF | TRBD2 | TRBJ2-7 | TRBV9 | - | 13
TGTGCCAGCGGCCCGGGGGCACTAGCGGGAGGCTACAATGAGCAGTTCTTC | CASGPGALAGGYNEQFF | TRBD2 | TRBJ2-1 | TRBV7-2 | - | 17
TGCGCCAGCAGCTTGGCCCGGACTACTCCCAATGGGCAGTTCTTC | CASSLARTTPNGQFF | - | TRBJ2-1 | TRBV5-1 | - | 15
TGTGCCAGCAGTCCACAGATAGCCACCGATGAGCAGTTCTTC | CASSPQIATDEQFF | - | TRBJ2-1 | TRBV6-5 | - | 14
TGTGCCAGCAGCTTGGGACAGGCGGGACAGTTCTTC | CASSLGQAGQFF | - | TRBJ2-1 | TRBV5-6 | - | 12
TGTGCCAGCAGCTTAGAAACGGGAGGGAACACCGGGGAGCTGTTTTTT | CASSLETGGNTGELFF | TRBD2 | TRBJ2-2 | TRBV7-6 | - | 16
TGTGCCAGCAGCTTACAACCGGGACCCCAAGAGACCCAGTACTTC | CASSLQPGPQETQYF | - | TRBJ2-5 | TRBV7-9 | - | 15
TGTGCCAGCACTCTCCGACAGTTTTCGCGCCATGAGCAGTTCTTC | CASTLRQFSRHEQFF | - | TRBJ2-1 | TRBV28 | - | 15
TGTGCCAGCAGCTTGAGTCGTACAGCCGAAGCTTTCTTT | CASSLSRTAEAFF | - | TRBJ1-1 | TRBV5-4 | - | 13